This TCR beta chain was obtained from a study of CD8+CD57+ T cells in acquired aplastic anemia. Whole-study context: Sorting CD4+ and CD8+ cells gave DNA averaging approximately 3 ug. General study points: It was found that roughly 29 CD8+ CDR3 sequences were shared between patients and controls. Patient and control CD8+ Simpson's diversity was not significantly different.

Of note for this clonotype: As yet, its antigen is unknown.

J was trimmed by 5 bases and V by 4 bases; bases with no gene match: 6. Germline-derived CDR1 and CDR2 are SGDLS and YYNGEE. The CDR3 is 13 amino acids. Template material for TCR beta VDJ and CDR3 profiling consisted of genomic DNA. TCRdb re-derived calls from the reads in MiXCR, one entry per CDR3 protein. The table records 160,000 or so distinct CDR3 sequences, roughly two thirds of them present only once. For sequencing, patients were chosen who had shown expansion of CD8+CD57+ cells by flow cytometry. Patients were therapy-naive when their blood was sampled. The clonotype was recovered from a human donor with aplastic anemia. This chain links TRBV9 with TRBJ2-7; TRBD2 matches 7 bases. The specimen sequenced was sorted CD4+, CD8+, or CD8+CD57+ T cells (not recorded which) from PBMCs. The CDR3 DNA follows: TGTGCCAGCAGCCACTTGGGGGGGAACGAGCAGTACTTC. It codes for CASSHLGGNEQYF.